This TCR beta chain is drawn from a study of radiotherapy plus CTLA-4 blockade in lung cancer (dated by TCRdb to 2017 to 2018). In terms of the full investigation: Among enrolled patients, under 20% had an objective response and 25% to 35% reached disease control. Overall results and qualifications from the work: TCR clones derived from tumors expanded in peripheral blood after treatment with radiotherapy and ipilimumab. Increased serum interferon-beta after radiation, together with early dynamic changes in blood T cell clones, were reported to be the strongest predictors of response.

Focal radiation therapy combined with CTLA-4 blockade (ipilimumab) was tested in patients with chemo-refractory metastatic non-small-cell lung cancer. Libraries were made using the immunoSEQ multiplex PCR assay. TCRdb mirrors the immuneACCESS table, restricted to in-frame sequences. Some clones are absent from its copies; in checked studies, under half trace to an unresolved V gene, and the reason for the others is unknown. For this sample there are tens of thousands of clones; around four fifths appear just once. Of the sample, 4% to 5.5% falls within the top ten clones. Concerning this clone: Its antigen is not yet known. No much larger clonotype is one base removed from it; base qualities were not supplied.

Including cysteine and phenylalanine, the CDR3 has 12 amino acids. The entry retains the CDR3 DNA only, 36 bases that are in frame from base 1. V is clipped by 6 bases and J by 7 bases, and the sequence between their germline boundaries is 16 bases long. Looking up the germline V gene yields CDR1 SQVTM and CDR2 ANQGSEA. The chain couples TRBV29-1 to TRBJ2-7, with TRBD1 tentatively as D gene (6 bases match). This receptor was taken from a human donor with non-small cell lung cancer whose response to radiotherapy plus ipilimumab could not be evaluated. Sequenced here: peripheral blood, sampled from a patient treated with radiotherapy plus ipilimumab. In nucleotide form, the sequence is TGCAGCGTAGCACCGGGGACATCGGAGCAGTACTTC. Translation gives CSVAPGTSEQYF.